The 17 T cell receptor beta chains in this list originate from one sample, sequenced in a study of T cells in Graves' hyperthyroidism and ophthalmopathy. Using RNA transcripts as the source, TCR beta CDR3 regions were amplified. A first-round RT-PCR of the TCR CDR3 used the HTBI primer set. MiXCR, applied by TCRdb to the multiplex PCR reads, yields one record per CDR3 protein. The profile shows nearly 750,000 distinct CDR3 sequences, roughly a third of them singletons. The sequencing input was blood. The receptors come from a woman aged 40 to 49 with Graves' hyperthyroidism.

The chain joins TRBV10-3 to TRBJ1-5; D gene uncertain. The CDR3 runs 15 residues. Per the germline V gene, CDR1 is ENHRY and CDR2 is SYGVKD. V gave up 2 bases and J gave up 1 base, with 9 bases separating them. CDR3 sequence reads: CAISEKVDSNQPQHF. For the CDR3, the DNA is TGTGCCATCAGTGAGAAAGTGGACAGCAATCAGCCCCAGCATTTT.

This chain connects TRBV15 to TRBJ2-3, with no clear D. This CDR3 is 15 amino acids long. Germline CDR1 reads LNHNV; CDR2 reads YYDKDF (reference sequence). Trimming took 1 base from V and 2 from J, leaving 10 bases between them. The CDR3 spells CATSRGLSITDTQYF. CDR3 in DNA: TGTGCCACCAGCAGAGGCCTTTCAATCACAGATACGCAGTATTTT.

This clonotype was found a few times. This chain joins TRBV12-3 or TRBV12-4 and TRBJ1-5; 9 nucleotides align to TRBD1. This CDR3 region has 17 residues. J was trimmed by 0 bases and V by 7 bases; bases with no gene match: 10. CDR3 DNA: TGTGCCAGCACTGGGTCGGACAGGGGCCGTAGCAATCAGCCCCAGCATTTT. Protein product: CASTGSDRGRSNQPQHF.

The chain employs TRBV29-1 and TRBJ2-5; D not certain. Germline lookup yields CDR1 SQVTM and CDR2 ANQGSEA. The CDR3 is 10 residues long. Trimming shortened V by 8 bases and J by 6 bases, and 10 bases separated the two germline ends. Written as DNA, the CDR3 is TGCAGCATTCCGGGCCAGACCCAGTACTTC. It yields the protein CSIPGQTQYF.

The chain joins TRBV12-3 or TRBV12-4 to TRBJ1-3; D perhaps matches TRBD1 (5 bases). The V gene lost 6 bases and the J gene lost 0 bases, with 15 bases spanning the gap. This CDR3 is built from 16 residues. The CDR3 loop reads CASSTGTAISGNTIYF. The CDR3 DNA is TGTGCCAGCAGCACCGGGACGGCGATCTCTGGAAACACCATATATTTT.

This clonotype appeared many times. The rearrangement links TRBV9 to TRBJ1-2; 7 bases are a match to TRBD1. Trimming removed 4 bases from V and 0 bases from J; junction bases left unmatched: 9. This CDR3 contains 16 residues. Per the germline V gene, CDR1 is SGDLS and CDR2 is YYNGEE. CDR3 in amino acids: CASSRRGDRANYGYTF. The CDR3 nucleotides read TGTGCCAGCAGCCGTAGGGGCGACAGGGCTAACTATGGCTACACCTTC.

The rearrangement uses TRBV12-3 or TRBV12-4 and TRBJ1-5; unclear D gene. V lost 2 bases, J lost 7 bases, and 15 bases lay in between. The CDR3 has 15 amino acids. For the CDR3, the DNA is TGTGCCAGCAGTTTATCGGACTTTGGTAGCCAGCCCCAGCATTTT. Amino acid sequence: CASSLSDFGSQPQHF.

This clonotype was recorded many times. The rearrangement joins TRBV12-3 or TRBV12-4 to TRBJ1-2, with D tentatively TRBD1 (5 bases). The CDR3 contains 13 residues. Trimming left V 8 bases short and J 4 bases short, with 14 bases between. In DNA form, the CDR3 reads TGTGCCAGCTCCGTGGGGGAGGCCTATGGCTACACCTTC. Translating gives CASSVGEAYGYTF.

The rearrangement uses TRBV10-1 and TRBJ1-5; 11 positions agree with TRBD1. Germline assignment: CDR1 WNHNN and CDR2 SYGVQD (reference sequence). Unmatched junction bases numbered 15, after V lost 9 bases and J lost 2 bases. The CDR3 is 18 residues long. CDR3 residues: CASYMEGQGVRGNQPQHF. The CDR3 DNA reads TGCGCCAGTTACATGGAGGGACAGGGGGTTCGTGGCAATCAGCCCCAGCATTTT.

This clonotype was seen repeatedly, ten times or more. The J gene is TRBJ1-2, the V gene TRBV25-1; TRBD1 agrees at 9 bases. The CDR3 is made up of 14 amino acids. Germline lookup yields CDR1 MGHDK and CDR2 SYGVNS. The ends lost 3 bases at V and 4 bases at J; junction bases unmatched: 3. The CDR3 sequence is CASSDRDRAYGYTF. Here the CDR3 DNA reads TGTGCCAGCAGTGATCGGGACAGGGCCTATGGCTACACCTTC.

In its sample, this clonotype was seen a few times. The rearrangement links TRBV2 to TRBJ2-2; perhaps TRBD2 as D (5 bases). Germline CDR1 is SNHLY and CDR2 is FYNNEI. Trimming left V 7 bases short and J 6 bases short, with 18 bases between. The CDR3 runs 15 residues. CDR3 bases: TGTGCCAGCACCACGGGGTATGCTGGGGCCGGGGAGCTGTTTTTT. It yields the protein CASTTGYAGAGELFF.

This sequence joins TRBV6-2 or TRBV6-3 and TRBJ1-1; D remains unclear. The CDR3 covers 14 residues. Germline loops: CDR1 MNHEY, CDR2 SVGEGT. Trimming cost V 8 bases and J 0 bases, with 13 bases left between them. The CDR3 DNA reads as TGTGCCAGCTCCAGAAGGGTACTGAACACTGAAGCTTTCTTT. Encoded protein: CASSRRVLNTEAFF.

This clonotype was observed many times. The V call is TRBV4-3, the J call TRBJ1-1; no firm D call. Deletions cut 0 bases from V and 1 base from J, with 9 bases between. CDR3 length: 15 amino acids. Per germline, CDR1 LGHNA and CDR2 YSLEER. Here the CDR3 DNA reads TGCGCCAGCAGCCAAGATGGCCGGGGGAACACTGAAGCTTTCTTT. Protein product: CASSQDGRGNTEAFF.

The J gene is TRBJ1-6, the V gene TRBV5-1; possible D gene TRBD1, 5 bases. Trimming cost V 1 base and J 8 bases, with 16 bases left between them. The germline CDR1 and CDR2 sequences are SGHRS and YFSETQ. The CDR3 covers 16 residues. CDR3 sequence (DNA): TGCGCCAGCAGCTTGTGGGCGGGGGATATGGATTCACCCCTCCACTTT. Its protein product is CASSLWAGDMDSPLHF. The entire variable domain, with the rest obtained from reference TRBV5-1 and TRBJ1-6, is as follows: KAGVTQTPRYLIKTRGQQVTLSCSPISGHRSVSWYQQTPGQGLQFLFEYFSETQRNKGNFPGRFSGRQFSNSRSEMNVSTLELGDSALYLCASSLWAGDMDSPLHFGNGTRLTVT.

The genes are TRBV5-6 and TRBJ2-2; D unresolved. CDR3 size: 12 residues. With 4 bases removed from V and 8 bases from J, the gap between germline ends came to 9 bases. Per the germline V gene, CDR1 is SGHDT and CDR2 is YYEEEE. In DNA, the CDR3 is TGTGCCAGCAGCGGGGTTGGTGGGGAGCTGTTTTTT. Translated, it gives CASSGVGGELFF.

This clonotype was detected only a few times. The chain combines TRBV12-3 or TRBV12-4 with TRBJ1-1, with TRBD1 as a possible D gene (5 bases). The CDR3 has 15 residues. The ends were cut back, 5 bases at V and 1 base at J, with 14 bases in the middle. Here the CDR3 DNA reads TGTGCCAGCAGTCGTGCACGGGACGGGAACACTGAAGCTTTCTTT. It is translated as CASSRARDGNTEAFF.

This clonotype occurred many times. V usage is TRBV12-3 or TRBV12-4 and J usage is TRBJ1-5, with a tentative D call TRBD1 (6 bases). This CDR3 comprises 15 residues. The V gene lost 2 bases and the J gene lost 0 bases, with 8 bases spanning the gap. This CDR3 is CASSLSGDSNQPQHF. The CDR3 nucleotides read TGTGCCAGCAGTTTATCAGGGGATAGCAATCAGCCCCAGCATTTT.